Shown below are 14 T cell receptor beta chains from a single sample sequenced in a study of response to subunit inactivated influenza vaccine (dated by TCRdb to 2016 to 2019). Library preparation employed RT-PCR. The data were produced on an Illumina HiSeq 2500. In TCRdb, the public reads were trimmed at Q25 with fastp and aligned with MiXCR, with productive beta chains retained. Records with the same CDR3 protein are collapsed into one entry carrying the most frequent genes and DNA. Here the sample has 150,000 to 200,000 distinct CDR3 sequences; around a tenth occur a single time. The biggest ten clones account for roughly a tenth of the sample. Sequencing was performed on non-naive T cells sorted from PBMCs, taken on the day of vaccination. The sample's cell subset or site, from its label and the paper: memory T cell fraction. Receptors were obtained from a man aged 50-59 years who received an inactivated influenza vaccine. Donor details come from another sample of the same person, matched by shared clones.

The V call is TRBV3-1, the J call TRBJ2-6; 7 bases are shared with TRBD1. Germline V gene data show CDR1 as LGHDT and CDR2 as YNNKEL (reference sequence). The J segment lost 0 bases and the V segment lost 3 bases, leaving 5 bases of the junction unmatched. The length of the CDR3 is 17 residues. Here the CDR3 DNA reads TGTGCCAGCAGCCATGGACAGGCTGACTCTGGGGCCAACGTCCTGACTTTC. It is translated as CASSHGQADSGANVLTF. Based on the CDR3 plus reference TRBV3-1 and TRBJ2-6, the full variable domain is DTAVSQTPKYLVTQMGNDKSIKCEQNLGHDTMYWYKQDSKKFLKIMFSYNNKELIINETVPNRFSPKSPDKAHLNLHINSLELGDSAVYFCASSHGQADSGANVLTFGAGSRLTVL.

The V gene is TRBV14, the J gene TRBJ2-5, with no clear D. The CDR3 totals 11 residues. The V gene's germline CDR1 is SGHDN and CDR2 FVKESK. The V end lost 2 bases, the J end lost 7 bases, and 5 bases lay between the germline ends. CDR3 DNA: TGTGCCAGCAGCCAATCGGTGACCCAGTACTTC. Protein product: CASSQSVTQYF.

This clonotype occurred a few times. The chain couples TRBV20-1 to TRBJ2-7; possibly TRBD1 or TRBD2 for D (5 bases each). Germline CDR1 is DFQATT and CDR2 is SNEGSKA (reference sequence). The V end was cut by 3 bases, the J end by 0 bases, with 9 bases between. The CDR3 extends over 13 amino acids. CDR3 in amino acids: CSARKGTSYEQYF. CDR3 bases: TGCAGTGCTAGGAAGGGGACCTCCTACGAGCAGTACTTC.

This clonotype was counted between two and nine times. J is TRBJ1-6 and V is TRBV6-2 or TRBV6-3; D is perhaps TRBD1 (6 bases). Trimming took 6 bases from V and 7 from J, leaving 10 bases between them. CDR3 size: 13 residues. Germline V gene lookup returns CDR1 MNHEY and CDR2 SVGEGT. CDR3 region: CASSRGQNSPLHF. CDR3 sequence (DNA): TGTGCCAGCAGCCGAGGACAGAATTCACCCCTCCACTTT.

This clonotype was observed a few times. The chain has TRBV20-1 and TRBJ1-2; D not certain. Germline CDR1 and CDR2: DFQATT and SNEGSKA (reference sequence). The CDR3 extends over 11 amino acids. V shed 2 bases and J shed 8 bases, with 9 bases lying between them. CDR3 sequence: CSARFQAGYTF. DNA of the CDR3: TGCAGTGCTAGATTCCAGGCAGGCTACACCTTC.

This clonotype was recorded many times. The rearrangement links TRBV29-1 to TRBJ2-7; a possible D gene is TRBD1 (5 bases). The CDR3 has 13 amino acids. Germline V gene sequence: CDR1 SQVTM, CDR2 ANQGSEA. V was cut by 4 bases and J by 7 bases, with 17 bases left in between. The CDR3 DNA reads as TGCAGCGTTGTTCGAGACAGACGTGGAGAGCAGTACTTC. This sequence encodes CSVVRDRRGEQYF.

V gene TRBV29-1 combines with J gene TRBJ2-3; the D gene is possibly TRBD2 (7 bases). V was pared by 6 bases and J by 4 bases, with 17 bases between. From germline, CDR1 is SQVTM and CDR2 ANQGSEA. CDR3 length: 14 residues. CDR3 residues: CSVCPPGGADTQYF. The CDR3 DNA follows: TGCAGCGTGTGCCCCCCGGGGGGCGCAGATACGCAGTATTTT.

Of note for this clonotype: Since a much larger clone is just one base distant, this may be a read error. This chain joins TRBV5-1 and TRBJ2-1; D perhaps matches TRBD1 (6 bases). Germline V lookup: CDR1 SGHRS, CDR2 YFSETQ. The CDR3 is 14 amino acids. The CDR3 DNA is TGCGCCAGCAGCTTGGGGGACACCTACAATGATCAGTTCTTC. Its protein is CASSLGDTYNDQFF.

This clonotype was seen repeatedly, ten times or more. The chain combines TRBV3-1 with TRBJ2-1; 15 nucleotides match TRBD2. Germline trimming cut 2 bases from V and 6 bases from J; bases unmatched to any gene: 5. The CDR3 covers 17 residues. Germline CDR1 LGHDT, CDR2 YNNKEL (reference sequence). Here the CDR3 reads CASSQQWTSGRANEQFF. The CDR3 DNA reads TGTGCCAGCAGCCAACAATGGACTAGCGGGAGGGCCAATGAGCAGTTCTTC.

This clonotype occurred a few times. CDR3 in amino acids: CSAFLSGRRGVNTDTQYF. The CDR3 bases are TGCAGTGCTTTTCTATCGGGACGCCGAGGGGTGAATACAGATACGCAGTATTTT. The chain links TRBV20-1 to TRBJ2-3; D may match TRBD1 or TRBD2 (5 bases each). Trimming removed 5 bases at V and 3 bases at J, with 27 bases between. Germline V lookup: CDR1 DFQATT, CDR2 SNEGSKA (reference sequence). CDR3 length: 18 amino acids.

V usage is TRBV20-1 and J usage is TRBJ1-4; tentatively, D is TRBD1 (5 bases). This CDR3 contains 17 residues. Germline CDR1 is DFQATT and CDR2 is SNEGSKA (reference sequence). Trimming took 1 base from V and 0 from J, leaving 15 bases between them. CDR3 bases: TGCAGTGCTAGAGGTCAGGGATCTTCCTCAACTAATGAAAAACTGTTTTTT. Amino acids: CSARGQGSSSTNEKLFF.

This clonotype showed up many times. The gene calls are TRBV25-1 and TRBJ2-3; 10 bases agree with TRBD2. V was pared by 5 bases and J by 2 bases, with 4 bases of the junction left unmatched. This CDR3 has 15 amino acids. Germline CDR1 and CDR2: MGHDK and SYGVNS. In DNA, the CDR3 is TGTGCCAGCAGTCCCAGCGGGGGGGCCACAGATACGCAGTATTTT. As protein: CASSPSGGATDTQYF.

This clonotype has a count of ten or more. The chain employs TRBV20-1 and TRBJ2-2; D is ambiguous. The germline CDR1 and CDR2 sequences are DFQATT and SNEGSKA (reference sequence). The CDR3 is made up of 14 amino acids. Trimming removed 1 base from V and 1 base from J, with 7 bases in between. The chain's CDR3 is CSARADLNTGELFF. CDR3 sequence (DNA): TGCAGTGCTAGAGCAGACTTGAACACCGGGGAGCTGTTTTTT.

The chain has TRBV11-3 and TRBJ2-1; TRBD2 is a possible D gene (6 bases). The CDR3 contains 16 residues. The germline CDR1 and CDR2 sequences are SGHNT and YENEEA. V was shortened by 1 base and J by 9 bases, with 19 bases between the two germline ends. The CDR3 loop reads CASSLGRDSGIGEQFF. The CDR3 DNA reads as TGTGCCAGCAGCTTAGGCCGGGACTCGGGAATCGGTGAGCAGTTCTTC.